The clone carrying this TCR beta chain has only one observation. Its cognate antigen is unknown. Germline loops: CDR1 MGHRA, CDR2 YSYEKL. The CDR3 runs to 17 residues. V trimming: 3 bases; J trimming: 2 bases; junction bases outside the gene matches: 12. In the PCR, 60 Vbeta and 13 Jbeta primers were used. Repertoires were generated with immunoSEQ multiplex PCR, while TCRdb's copy carries only in-frame clones and drops some. The data contain under 200,000 clones, around 77% of them seen just once; the ten biggest clones take up roughly 2%. The data originate from a study of cytomegalovirus exposure and HLA in healthy donors. Study conclusions and caveats: A reported reduction in N-insertions relative to the approximately 670-donor mean was seen in an Asian-associated ancestry cluster in a later analysis.

The sequenced material came from PBMCs. The chain uses TRBV4-1 and TRBJ2-7; TRBD2 aligns across 8 bases. The sequence derives from a man aged 50-59 years in good health and CMV-seropositive. In nucleotides, the CDR3 is TGCGCCAGCAGCCATCCCAACGGGAGGGGGGGGGCCTACGAGCAGTACTTC. It is translated as CASSHPNGRGGAYEQYF.